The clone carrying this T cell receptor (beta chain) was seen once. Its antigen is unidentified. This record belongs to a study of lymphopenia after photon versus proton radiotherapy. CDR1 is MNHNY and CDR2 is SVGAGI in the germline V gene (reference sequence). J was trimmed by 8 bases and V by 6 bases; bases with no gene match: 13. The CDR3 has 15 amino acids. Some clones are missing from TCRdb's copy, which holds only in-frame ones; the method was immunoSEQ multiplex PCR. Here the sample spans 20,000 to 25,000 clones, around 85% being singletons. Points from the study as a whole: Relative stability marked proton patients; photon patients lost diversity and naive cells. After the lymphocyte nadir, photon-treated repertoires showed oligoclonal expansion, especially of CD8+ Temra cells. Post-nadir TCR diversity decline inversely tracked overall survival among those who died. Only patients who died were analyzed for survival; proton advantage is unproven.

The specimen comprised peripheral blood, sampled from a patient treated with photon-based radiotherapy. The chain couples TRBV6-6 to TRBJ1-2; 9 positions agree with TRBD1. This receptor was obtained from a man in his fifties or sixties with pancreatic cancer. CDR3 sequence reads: CASSYLKTGGGGYTF. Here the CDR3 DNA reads TGTGCCAGCAGCTATTTAAAAACAGGGGGCGGGGGCTACACCTTC.